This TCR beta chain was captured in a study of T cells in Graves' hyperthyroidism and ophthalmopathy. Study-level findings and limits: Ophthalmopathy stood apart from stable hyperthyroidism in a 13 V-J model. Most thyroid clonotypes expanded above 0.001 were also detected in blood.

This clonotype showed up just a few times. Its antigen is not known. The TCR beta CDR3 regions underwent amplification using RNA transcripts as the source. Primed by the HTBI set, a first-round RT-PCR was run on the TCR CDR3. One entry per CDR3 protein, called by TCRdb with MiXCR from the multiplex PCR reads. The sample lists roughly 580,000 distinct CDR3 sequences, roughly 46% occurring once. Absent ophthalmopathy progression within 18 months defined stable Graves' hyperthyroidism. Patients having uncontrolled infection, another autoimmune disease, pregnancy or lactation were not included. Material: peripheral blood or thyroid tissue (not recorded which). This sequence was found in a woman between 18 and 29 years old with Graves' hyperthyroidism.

The CDR3 DNA reads TGTGCCAGCAGTCCTCCGTCGACAGGAACCGCGACCTACACCTTC. Translated, it gives CASSPPSTGTATYTF. The rearrangement uses TRBV6-6 and TRBJ1-2; a possible D gene is TRBD1 (6 bases). This CDR3 comprises 15 residues. The V and J ends lost 5 bases and 10 bases respectively, with 23 bases between them. The germline V gene encodes CDR1 MNHNY and CDR2 SVGAGI (reference sequence).